Shown below are 24 T cell receptor beta chains from a single sample sequenced in a study of cytomegalovirus exposure and HLA in healthy donors. PCR involved 60 Vbeta and 13 Jbeta primers. TCRdb keeps only in-frame clones here, not all; method: immunoSEQ multiplex PCR. The data show around 99,000 clones, around 76% seen once. The material sequenced was PBMCs. These receptors were obtained from a man younger than 30 in good health and CMV-seronegative.

The genes are TRBV7-2 and TRBJ2-3; the match to TRBD1 covers 8 bases. Germline lookup yields CDR1 SGHTA and CDR2 FQGNSA. This CDR3 contains 15 residues. J was trimmed by 7 bases and V by 5 bases; bases with no gene match: 11. CDR3 in amino acids: CASSPGTGGTNTQYF. The CDR3 DNA reads TGTGCCAGCAGCCCTGGGACAGGTGGAACGAATACGCAGTATTTT. The variable domain in full, with the rest retrieved from reference TRBV7-2 and TRBJ2-3, is GAGVSQSPSNKVTEKGKDVELRCDPISGHTALYWYRQSLGQGLEFLIYFQGNSAPDKSGLPSDRFSAERTGGSVSTLTIQRTQQEDSAVYLCASSPGTGGTNTQYFGPGTRLTVL.

In regard to this clone: Other DNA sequences in this specimen translate into the identical CDR3. CDR3 sequence (DNA): TGTGCCAGCAGGGACAGGGGGCGAGACAATGAGCAGTTCTTC. The encoded protein is CASRDRGRDNEQFF. The genes are TRBV6-1 and TRBJ2-1; 11 nucleotides match TRBD1. CDR1 and CDR2 from the germline V gene are MNHNS and SASEGT. The CDR3 spans 14 residues. V dropped 6 bases and J dropped 5; count of bases not matched to a gene: 3.

This clone was detected only once. The chain has TRBV28 and TRBJ1-2, with unresolved D. V lost 2 bases to trimming and J lost 1 base, with 8 bases between them. The germline V gene encodes CDR1 MDHEN and CDR2 SYDVKM. The CDR3 has 14 residues. The CDR3 DNA reads as TGTGCCAGCAGTTTAGAACAGCTTAACTATGGCTACACCTTC. This codes for CASSLEQLNYGYTF.

This clone has just a few counts. The CDR3 nucleotides are TGTGCCAGCAGCCAAGCACTAGCGGGGGGGCCAGATACGCAGTATTTT. As protein: CASSQALAGGPDTQYF. This rearrangement joins TRBV5-4 to TRBJ2-3, with 13 bases fitting TRBD2. Germline V lookup: CDR1 SGHNT, CDR2 YYREEE (reference sequence). V lost 4 bases and J lost 4; bases outside the gene matches: 6. The CDR3 extends over 16 amino acids.

This clone was picked up a small number of times. V is TRBV29-1 and J is TRBJ1-1; 7 nucleotides line up with TRBD1. V gave up 6 bases and J gave up 2 bases; unmatched junction bases: 15. This CDR3 contains 16 residues. Germline CDR1 is SQVTM and CDR2 is ANQGSEA. CDR3 in amino acids: CSVPARVRGGNTEAFF. The CDR3, as DNA: TGCAGCGTCCCCGCGAGGGTCAGAGGGGGCAACACTGAAGCTTTCTTT.

This clone was seen a handful of times. J is TRBJ1-6 and V is TRBV6-1; no firm D call. Germline V gene data show CDR1 as MNHNS and CDR2 as SASEGT. Between the trimmed V and J ends, which lost 7 bases and 8 bases, there was a span of 12 bases. The CDR3 sequence is 13 residues long. The chain's CDR3 is CASTLTPDSPLHF. The CDR3 region has the DNA TGTGCCAGCACGCTCACCCCAGATTCACCCCTCCACTTT.

A few counts support this clone. The chain combines TRBV7-9 with TRBJ2-7; 9 bases map to TRBD1. The germline V gene encodes CDR1 SEHNR and CDR2 FQNEAQ (reference sequence). The CDR3 extends over 14 amino acids. J was trimmed by 6 bases and V by 5 bases; bases with no gene match: 8. CDR3 residues: CASSPRDRVFEQYF. CDR3 DNA: TGTGCCAGCAGCCCCCGGGACAGGGTTTTCGAGCAGTACTTC.

The genes are TRBV5-6 and TRBJ2-5; 7 bases map to TRBD1. The germline gives CDR1 SGHDT, CDR2 YYEEEE. CDR3 size: 14 residues. J lost 3 bases, V lost 3 bases, and 5 bases had no gene match. CDR3 residues: CASSYGTGEETQYF. The CDR3 nucleotides are TGTGCCAGCAGCTACGGAACAGGGGAAGAGACCCAGTACTTC.

The rearrangement links TRBV5-1 to TRBJ1-6; TRBD1 matches at 7 bases. Germline assignment: CDR1 SGHRS and CDR2 YFSETQ. The CDR3 consists of 15 residues. V was clipped by 0 bases and J by 5 bases; unmatched bases: 2. The CDR3 DNA reads TGCGCCAGCAGCTTGGGACAGGGAAATAATTCACCCCTCCACTTT. Translated: CASSLGQGNNSPLHF.

The chain recombines TRBV19 with TRBJ1-2, with D unresolved. CDR1 is LNHDA, CDR2 SQIVND, per germline (reference sequence). V was clipped by 2 bases and J by 0 bases, with 7 bases between them. CDR3 length: 14 residues. Here the CDR3 reads CASSIMSSNYGYTF. The CDR3 DNA follows: TGTGCCAGTAGTATAATGAGCTCTAACTATGGCTACACCTTC. The variable domain in full, with the rest retrieved from reference TRBV19 and TRBJ1-2, is DGGITQSPKYLFRKEGQNVTLSCEQNLNHDAMYWYRQDPGQGLRLIYYSQIVNDFQKGDIAEGYSVSREKKESFPLTVTSAQKNPTAFYLCASSIMSSNYGYTFGSGTRLTVV.

V and J are TRBV11-2 and TRBJ2-7, with D possibly being TRBD2 (7 bases). Per the germline V gene, CDR1 is SGHAT and CDR2 is FQNNGV. The CDR3 length is 16 residues. V lost 1 base, J lost 2 bases, and 15 bases lay in between. Written as DNA, the CDR3 is TGTGCCAGCAGCTTAGCCCGGGGGGCCCAAACCTACGAGCAGTACTTC. As protein: CASSLARGAQTYEQYF.

The genes are TRBV10-2 and TRBJ1-2; 8 bases are a match to TRBD1. This CDR3 spans 13 amino acids. V shed 2 bases, J shed 8 bases, and the junction held 4 bases outside the gene matches. Germline assignment: CDR1 WSHSY and CDR2 SAAADI. CDR3 amino acids: CASSELRQGGYTF. In DNA form, the CDR3 reads TGCGCCAGCAGTGAGCTAAGACAGGGGGGCTACACCTTC.

This chain uses TRBV4-3 with TRBJ2-7; no clear D gene. V was cut by 0 bases and J by 6 bases, with 9 bases left in between. Germline V gives CDR1 LGHNA, CDR2 YSLEER. CDR3 length: 13 residues. The CDR3 DNA sequence: TGCGCCAGCAGCCAAGATCCGGGTGCCGAGCAGTACTTC. It translates to CASSQDPGAEQYF.

This chain joins TRBV1 and TRBJ2-2; the tabulated D call, TRBD1, remains unverified against the DNA. TRBV1 is recorded as a pseudogene. The CDR3 extends over 17 amino acids. CDR3 residues: CTSSRSDRGGNTGELFF. The CDR3 DNA reads as TGCACCAGCAGCCGATCGGACAGGGGCGGGAACACCGGGGAGCTGTTTTTT.

The chain recombines TRBV7-9 with TRBJ2-7; TRBD1 matches 7 bases. From germline, CDR1 is SEHNR and CDR2 FQNEAQ (reference sequence). With V trimmed by 5 bases and J by 2 bases, 6 bases remained unmatched. The CDR3 is 14 residues long. The CDR3 region has the DNA TGTGCCAGCAGCAGTGGACAGGACCCCTACGAGCAGTACTTC. Amino acids: CASSSGQDPYEQYF.

Notes on this clone: The germline gene is not matched at one end of the junction; a read error may be the cause. The gene calls are TRBV25-1 and TRBJ1-2; D unclear. Looked up from germline, CDR1 is MGHDK and CDR2 is SYGVNS. The CDR3 sequence is 13 residues long. Written as DNA, the CDR3 is TGTGCCAGCAGTGCCAGCGTGGGTGACGGCTACCCCTTC. Its translation is CASSASVGDGYPF.

The chain employs TRBV28 and TRBJ2-7, with D possibly TRBD1 on 6 matching bases. The CDR3 runs to 13 residues. The V and J ends lost 6 bases and 4 bases respectively, with 13 bases between them. Germline loops: CDR1 MDHEN, CDR2 SYDVKM. CDR3 nucleotides: TGTGCCAGCAGGCGTACAGGGCCTTACGAGCAGTACTTC. Translating gives CASRRTGPYEQYF.

The V call is TRBV29-1, the J call TRBJ2-7, with TRBD2 as a possible D gene (5 bases). CDR1 SQVTM and CDR2 ANQGSEA come from the germline V gene. This CDR3 is built from 14 residues. Between the trimmed V and J ends, which lost 1 base and 2 bases, there was a span of 12 bases. The CDR3 here is CSVEGGVSPYEQYF. The CDR3 DNA reads as TGCAGCGTTGAAGGGGGAGTGAGTCCCTACGAGCAGTACTTC.

The V call is TRBV7-6, the J call TRBJ2-7; 11 bases are shared with TRBD1. CDR1 is SGHVS and CDR2 is FNYEAQ in the germline V gene. CDR3 length: 15 amino acids. V shed 5 bases and J 5 bases; nucleotides not matched to a gene: 8. The CDR3 spells CASSARTGGIDEQYF. CDR3 coding DNA: TGTGCCAGCAGCGCTCGGACAGGGGGCATCGACGAGCAGTACTTC.

This CDR3 is CASSSFQGSGELFF. For the CDR3, the DNA is TGTGCCAGCAGCTCCTTTCAGGGATCCGGGGAGCTGTTTTTT. J is TRBJ2-2 and V is TRBV7-3; weak D call: TRBD1 (5 bases). The germline CDR1 and CDR2 sequences are SGHTA and FQGTGA. This CDR3 spans 14 amino acids. Trimming removed 4 bases from V and 6 bases from J, with 12 bases in between.

V usage is TRBV5-4 and J usage is TRBJ2-5; 8 nucleotides match TRBD1. Trimming took 2 bases from V and 2 from J; bases not matched to a gene: 5. The CDR3 is made up of 15 amino acids. The germline V gene has CDR1 SGHNT and CDR2 YYREEE (reference sequence). The CDR3: CASSFVGTGQETQYF. CDR3 nucleotide sequence: TGTGCCAGCAGCTTTGTAGGGACAGGACAAGAGACCCAGTACTTC.

The gene calls are TRBV10-2 and TRBJ1-1, with 7 nucleotides matching TRBD1. Trimming removed 2 bases from V and 6 bases from J; junction bases left unmatched: 6. The CDR3 has 14 amino acids. In germline, CDR1 is WSHSY, CDR2 SAAADI. CDR3 loop: CASSEGDRVAEAFF. The CDR3 DNA reads as TGCGCCAGCAGTGAGGGAGACAGGGTGGCTGAAGCTTTCTTT.

This rearrangement joins TRBV7-2 to TRBJ1-5; a possible D gene is TRBD1 (6 bases). The CDR3 extends over 15 amino acids. CDR1 SGHTA and CDR2 FQGNSA come from the germline V gene. The V and J ends lost 4 bases and 6 bases respectively, with 16 bases between them. CDR3 region: CASSSTEGVGQPQHF. The CDR3 region has the DNA TGTGCCAGCAGCTCTACCGAGGGGGTTGGTCAGCCCCAGCATTTT.

This chain links TRBV19 with TRBJ2-1; the D gene is possibly TRBD1 (6 bases). The CDR3 runs 15 residues. Trimming left V 1 base short and J 5 bases short, with 12 bases between. Germline CDR1 reads LNHDA; CDR2 reads SQIVND (reference sequence). Here the CDR3 reads CASSIVSQGDNEQFF. The CDR3 nucleotides are TGTGCCAGTAGTATAGTCTCACAGGGAGACAATGAGCAGTTCTTC.